The 20 T cell receptor beta chains below come from one sample, sequenced in a study of blood T cells in healthy people across ages. The second PCR ran about 6 to 12 cycles with a sample-barcoded 5' primer and J-beta primers. TCRdb recomputed calls from the 5' RACE reads with MiXCR, one row per CDR3 protein. The sample has more than 650,000 distinct CDR3 sequences, roughly 53% seen once. Sequenced: blood. Receptors were obtained from a man of 80 years or more in good health.

The chain is built from TRBV12-3 or TRBV12-4 and TRBJ1-4; possible D gene TRBD1, 6 bases. CDR3 length: 16 residues. Deletions cut 6 bases from V and 2 bases from J, with 16 bases between. CDR3 bases: TGTGCCAGCAGACAGACAGGCGGGGGGACTAATGAAAAACTGTTTTTT. Encoded protein: CASRQTGGGTNEKLFF.

Only a few counts were recorded for this clonotype. The CDR3 spells CSARRSSSYEQYF. The CDR3 DNA follows: TGCAGTGCAAGACGGTCAAGCTCCTACGAGCAGTACTTC. The chain joins TRBV20-1 to TRBJ2-7, with no clear D. The V and J ends lost 6 bases and 0 bases respectively, with 12 bases between them. CDR1 DFQATT and CDR2 SNEGSKA come from the germline V gene (reference sequence). This CDR3 has 13 amino acids.

This clonotype was seen once. The chain recombines TRBV3-1 with TRBJ1-2; D is ambiguous. Looked up from germline, CDR1 is LGHDT and CDR2 is YNNKEL (reference sequence). V was pared by 1 base and J by 4 bases, with 16 bases between. CDR3 size: 16 residues. CDR3 amino acids: CASSQVAMGSGYGYTF. In nucleotides, the CDR3 is TGTGCCAGCAGCCAAGTCGCGATGGGTTCGGGCTATGGCTACACCTTC.

The rearrangement joins TRBV5-1 to TRBJ2-6; 9 bases align to TRBD1. The CDR3 covers 16 residues. CDR1 is SGHRS, CDR2 YFSETQ, per germline. J gave up 3 bases and V 4 bases, and 5 bases lay outside the gene matches. The CDR3 loop reads CASSPDRGRGANVLTF. The CDR3 DNA sequence: TGCGCCAGCAGCCCGGACAGGGGCCGTGGGGCCAACGTCCTGACTTTC.

J is TRBJ1-2 and V is TRBV7-9; no clear D gene. CDR3 length: 12 residues. V was clipped by 0 bases and J by 4 bases, with 3 bases between them. CDR1 is SEHNR and CDR2 is FQNEAQ in the germline V gene (reference sequence). The CDR3 coding sequence is TGTGCCAGCAGCTTAGCGGCCTATGGCTACACCTTC. Translation: CASSLAAYGYTF.

The V gene is TRBV18, the J gene TRBJ2-2, with D uncertain. Trimming shortened V by 6 bases and J by 3 bases, and 17 bases separated the two germline ends. This CDR3 has 16 residues. CDR1 KGHSH and CDR2 LQKENI come from the germline V gene. The CDR3: CASSQASRIDTGELFF. In DNA, the CDR3 is TGTGCCAGCTCCCAAGCCTCCAGGATTGACACCGGGGAGCTGTTTTTT. Drawing the rest from reference TRBV18 and TRBJ2-2, the complete variable domain is NAGVMQNPRHLVRRRGQEARLRCSPMKGHSHVYWYRQLPEEGLKFMVYLQKENIIDESGMPKERFSAEFPKEGPSILRIQQVVRGDSAAYFCASSQASRIDTGELFFGEGSRLTVL.

Turning to this clonotype: Just one base apart from a much larger clone, this may be a read error. The chain has TRBV11-2 and TRBJ2-5; 11 positions agree with TRBD2. V gave up 4 bases and J gave up 11 bases; unmatched junction bases: 18. This CDR3 is 17 amino acids long. Germline CDR1 and CDR2: SGHAT and FQNNGV. The CDR3 protein is CASSSLGGLAALNEQYF. In DNA form, the CDR3 reads TGTGCCAGCAGCTCCCTAGGGGGACTAGCGGCCCTCAATGAGCAGTACTTC.

This chain's CDR3 is CASSFNLAGAFQETQYF. CDR3 sequence (DNA): TGTGCCAGCAGCTTCAACCTAGCGGGAGCCTTCCAAGAGACCCAGTACTTC. The rearrangement links TRBV13 to TRBJ2-5, with 10 bases fitting TRBD2. The germline CDR1 and CDR2 sequences are PRHDT and FYEKMQ (reference sequence). The CDR3 has 17 amino acids. V lost 3 bases, J lost 1 base, and 8 bases stayed unmatched.

The chain uses TRBV24-1 and TRBJ2-1; the D gene is possibly TRBD2 (7 bases). CDR3 length: 16 amino acids. CDR1 KGHDR and CDR2 SFDVKD come from the germline V gene. V dropped 9 bases and J dropped 3 bases, with 20 bases sitting between them. The CDR3 nucleotides are TGTGCCACCCAGGTAGGGGGGCTAGCGGACTACAATGAGCAGTTCTTC. Protein sequence: CATQVGGLADYNEQFF.

The chain is built from TRBV5-1 and TRBJ2-1; TRBD2 matches 11 bases. J gave up 4 bases and V 1 base, and 4 bases lay outside the gene matches. This CDR3 contains 16 residues. CDR1 is SGHRS and CDR2 is YFSETQ in the germline V gene. The CDR3 is CASSLSGLAGYNEQFF. The CDR3 region has the DNA TGCGCCAGCAGCTTGAGCGGACTAGCGGGTTACAATGAGCAGTTCTTC.

This rearrangement joins TRBV29-1 to TRBJ2-3; 11 nucleotides line up with TRBD2. V lost 6 bases to trimming and J lost 3 bases; unmatched junction nucleotides: 5. Germline CDR1 is SQVTM and CDR2 is ANQGSEA. There are 14 residues in the CDR3. In nucleotides, the CDR3 is TGCAGCGTGTCCCTAGCGGGAGGAACAGATACGCAGTATTTT. This sequence encodes CSVSLAGGTDTQYF.

This clonotype came up a few times. The chain has TRBV27 and TRBJ2-7, with 10 positions matching TRBD2. CDR1 and CDR2 from the germline V gene are MNHEY and SMNVEV (reference sequence). This CDR3 is 14 amino acids long. Germline trimming cut 5 bases from V and 7 bases from J; bases unmatched to any gene: 8. The CDR3 DNA reads TGTGCCAGCAGTGGACTAGCGGTCCCCGTAGAGCAGTACTTC. It codes for CASSGLAVPVEQYF.

The chain has TRBV3-1 and TRBJ1-6, with D unclear. CDR3 length equals 15 residues. V lost 1 base and J 10 bases, leaving 14 bases between the germline ends. The V gene's germline CDR1 is LGHDT and CDR2 YNNKEL (reference sequence). The DNA of the CDR3 is TGTGCCAGCAGCCAAGTTCGGCAGAAAAAGTCACCCCTCCACTTT. This encodes CASSQVRQKKSPLHF.

J is TRBJ2-4 and V is TRBV27; no clear D gene. The end of the DNA fits TRBJ2-7 better, so the J call may be wrong. CDR3 length: 14 amino acids. CDR1 is MNHEY and CDR2 is SMNVEV in the germline V gene (reference sequence). The CDR3 DNA is TGTGCCAGCAGTTTAAGCCTTTACATGGGCGAGCAGTACTTC. As protein: CASSLSLYMGEQYF.

This clonotype was recorded only once. This chain connects TRBV20-1 to TRBJ2-6; the D is unclear. V was shortened by 1 base and J by 0 bases, with 19 bases between the two germline ends. CDR3 length: 19 amino acids. CDR1 is DFQATT and CDR2 is SNEGSKA in the germline V gene (reference sequence). This CDR3 is CSARAVGGLNFSGANVLTF. In DNA form, the CDR3 reads TGCAGTGCTAGAGCTGTGGGCGGCCTGAATTTCTCTGGGGCCAACGTCCTGACTTTC.

The chain combines TRBV9 with TRBJ2-7; 11 bases fit TRBD2. The germline CDR1 and CDR2 sequences are SGDLS and YYNGEE. J gave up 0 bases and V 3 bases, and 11 bases lay outside the gene matches. The CDR3 totals 18 residues. The CDR3 protein is CASSDQLGTSGSSYEQYF. The CDR3 region has the DNA TGTGCCAGCAGCGATCAACTTGGGACTAGCGGTAGCTCCTACGAGCAGTACTTC.

The chain has TRBV18 and TRBJ2-5; 10 bases align to TRBD2. The J call may be in error: the DNA end matches TRBJ2-7 better. The germline gives CDR1 KGHSH, CDR2 LQKENI. The CDR3 loop spans 15 amino acids. As DNA, the CDR3 is TGTGCCAGCTCACCACCCCGGACTAGCGGCTACGAGCAGTACTTC. The encoded protein is CASSPPRTSGYEQYF.

The chain carries TRBV3-1 and TRBJ2-2; D unclear. This CDR3 is 13 amino acids long. Germline V CDR1 and CDR2: LGHDT, YNNKEL (reference sequence). V was pared by 2 bases and J by 7 bases, with 8 bases between. CDR3 region: CASSQKVVGELFF. The CDR3 bases are TGTGCCAGCAGCCAAAAAGTAGTCGGGGAGCTGTTTTTT.

This clonotype was counted a few times. The chain recombines TRBV20-1 with TRBJ2-7; 7 bases fit TRBD2. Germline CDR1 is DFQATT and CDR2 is SNEGSKA (reference sequence). The CDR3 totals 13 residues. The trim removed 2 bases at V and 4 bases at J, leaving 5 bases unmatched. The CDR3 loop reads CSARFRLAYEQYF. The CDR3 DNA reads TGCAGTGCTAGATTTCGACTAGCTTACGAGCAGTACTTC.

The chain is built from TRBV5-1 and TRBJ1-4; 7 bases are shared with TRBD1. The CDR3 covers 15 residues. J was trimmed by 4 bases and V by 0 bases; bases with no gene match: 3. Germline assignment: CDR1 SGHRS and CDR2 YFSETQ. The CDR3 spells CASSLVGTDNEKLFF. Written as DNA, the CDR3 is TGCGCCAGCAGCTTGGTTGGGACAGATAATGAAAAACTGTTTTTT.